The 23 T cell receptor beta chains listed next were all sequenced from one sample in a study of blood T cell repertoires in COVID-19. TCRdb's table, derived via immunoSEQ multiplex PCR, lists solely in-frame clones and lacks some. The data contain about 120,000 clones, 70% to 85% of them singletons. The sequenced sample was peripheral blood. The receptors originated from a man aged 65-85 years with active or convalescent COVID-19.

This clone was detected only once. The V and J genes are TRBV24-1 and TRBJ2-3; perhaps TRBD2 as D (6 bases). Trimming removed 5 bases at V and 3 bases at J, with 11 bases between. The germline CDR1 and CDR2 sequences are KGHDR and SFDVKD. The CDR3 loop spans 14 amino acids. The CDR3 DNA reads TGTGCCACCAGTGGGGCAGGAGGGACAGATACGCAGTATTTT. Translating gives CATSGAGGTDTQYF.

This chain joins TRBV4-2 and TRBJ1-1; TRBD1 matches at 7 bases. Germline CDR1 LGHNA, CDR2 YNFKEQ. The CDR3 loop spans 17 amino acids. With 0 bases clipped from V and 7 bases from J, the junction kept 14 bases outside the gene matches. The CDR3 region has the DNA TGTGCCAGCAGCCAAGATAGGAGGGGGCTCGCTCGTGGTGAAGCTTTCTTT. Amino acids: CASSQDRRGLARGEAFF.

This chain joins TRBV3-1 (or the pseudogene TRBV3-2) and TRBJ1-4; TRBD1 agrees at 7 bases. Germline V gene data show CDR1 as LGHDT and CDR2 as YNNKEL (reference sequence). V was pared by 6 bases and J by 5 bases, with 12 bases of the junction left unmatched. This CDR3 has 16 residues. CDR3 in DNA: TGTGCCAGCAGTCCCCGGGACAGCCCATTAAATGAAAAACTGTTTTTT. Translated: CASSPRDSPLNEKLFF.

V gene TRBV9 combines with J gene TRBJ2-1, with D perhaps TRBD2 (6 bases). CDR1 SGDLS and CDR2 YYNGEE come from the germline V gene. The V end was cut by 0 bases, the J end by 13 bases, with 14 bases between. The CDR3 is 13 amino acids. The CDR3 spells CASSVGSLEGQFF. The CDR3 DNA reads TGTGCCAGCAGCGTAGGCAGTCTGGAGGGCCAGTTCTTC.

This clone was detected only a few times. This chain uses TRBV15 with TRBJ1-4; D is possibly TRBD1 (6 bases). Germline V lookup: CDR1 LNHNV, CDR2 YYDKDF (reference sequence). Trimming removed 6 bases from V and 8 bases from J, with 13 bases in between. CDR3 length equals 13 residues. The CDR3 loop reads CATRKGDVEKLFF. Here the CDR3 DNA reads TGTGCCACCAGGAAGGGGGATGTCGAAAAACTGTTTTTT.

This clone was found a few times. The chain combines TRBV27 with TRBJ2-3, with 8 positions matching TRBD2. From germline, CDR1 is MNHEY and CDR2 SMNVEV (reference sequence). The CDR3 loop spans 19 amino acids. J gave up 0 bases and V 4 bases, and 15 bases lay outside the gene matches. In DNA form, the CDR3 reads TGTGCCAGCAGTTCTACACTAGCGGAGTTTACAACTAGCACAGATACGCAGTATTTT. Translating it yields CASSSTLAEFTTSTDTQYF.

The chain recombines TRBV6-1 with TRBJ2-7; 7 bases are a match to TRBD1. Looked up from germline, CDR1 is MNHNS and CDR2 is SASEGT. This CDR3 contains 15 residues. Losses at the gene ends were 4 bases for V and 3 bases for J; bases not matched to a gene: 9. Written as DNA, the CDR3 is TGTGCCAGCAGTGGAGCAGGGGGAAACTACTACGAGCAGTACTTC. It yields the protein CASSGAGGNYYEQYF.

This clone has only one observation. CDR3 in DNA: TGCGCCAGCAGCCCAGAGGGGGTTAGTAACTATGGCTACACCTTC. Amino acid sequence: CASSPEGVSNYGYTF. This sequence joins TRBV5-1 and TRBJ1-2, with D maybe TRBD1 (6 bases). CDR1 SGHRS and CDR2 YFSETQ come from the germline V gene. V lost 4 bases and J 1 base, leaving 14 bases between the germline ends. This CDR3 has 15 residues.

The chain couples TRBV2 to TRBJ2-3; D call uncertain. V gave up 5 bases and J gave up 5 bases, with 5 bases separating them. Germline CDR1 reads SNHLY; CDR2 reads FYNNEI. The CDR3 runs to 11 residues. DNA of the CDR3: TGTGCCAGCAGTCGTCGAGATACGCAGTATTTT. Its translation is CASSRRDTQYF. The whole variable domain, filled in from reference TRBV2 and TRBJ2-3, reads EPEVTQTPSHQVTQMGQEVILRCVPISNHLYFYWYRQILGQKVEFLVSFYNNEISEKSEIFDDQFSVERPDGSNFTLKIRSTKLEDSAMYFCASSRRDTQYFGPGTRLTVL.

The gene calls are TRBV11-1 and TRBJ2-7, with TRBD1 as a possible D gene (5 bases). The ends were cut back, 5 bases at V and 3 bases at J, with 11 bases in the middle. There are 13 residues in the CDR3. Germline V gene sequence: CDR1 SGHAT, CDR2 FQDESV (reference sequence). In DNA, the CDR3 is TGTGCCAGCAGCCCCCATCAGGGCTACGAGCAGTACTTC. This gives the protein CASSPHQGYEQYF.

This clone was counted once. The V gene is TRBV5-1, the J gene TRBJ2-7, with TRBD1 matching over 12 bases. The CDR3 contains 15 residues. V was pared by 7 bases and J by 3 bases, with 8 bases of the junction left unmatched. CDR1 SGHRS and CDR2 YFSETQ come from the germline V gene. The CDR3 loop reads CASGPGTGGLYEQYF. The CDR3 DNA is TGCGCCAGCGGGCCGGGGACAGGGGGCCTCTACGAGCAGTACTTC.

The gene calls are TRBV11-2 and TRBJ2-2, with 12 bases that match TRBD2. The length of the CDR3 is 15 residues. The V and J ends lost 4 bases and 5 bases, in that order; junction bases with no gene match: 2. Looked up from germline, CDR1 is SGHAT and CDR2 is FQNNGV. Here the CDR3 DNA reads TGTGCCAGCAGCTCTAGCGGGGGGGCTACCGGGGAGCTGTTTTTT. Its translation is CASSSSGGATGELFF.

The V call is TRBV20-1, the J call TRBJ2-5, with D perhaps matching TRBD2 (5 bases). V was pared by 3 bases and J by 3 bases, with 8 bases between. The CDR3 covers 12 residues. In germline, CDR1 is DFQATT, CDR2 SNEGSKA (reference sequence). This CDR3 reads CSASFGEETQYF. Here the CDR3 DNA reads TGCAGTGCTAGTTTCGGGGAAGAGACCCAGTACTTC.

The chain carries TRBV28 and TRBJ1-4, with TRBD1 matching 7 bases. This CDR3 has 14 amino acids. Per the germline V gene, CDR1 is MDHEN and CDR2 is SYDVKM. The V gene end was trimmed by 5 bases and the J gene end by 1 base; junction bases not matched to a gene: 1. The CDR3 DNA sequence: TGTGCCAGCAGTGCAGGGGGAACTAATGAAAAACTGTTTTTT. This sequence encodes CASSAGGTNEKLFF.

The V and J genes are TRBV4-1 and TRBJ1-4; 7 bases agree with TRBD1. This CDR3 has 15 amino acids. After removal of 2 bases from V and 4 bases from J, the junction contained 4 bases not matched to a gene. In germline, CDR1 is MGHRA, CDR2 YSYEKL. The CDR3 loop is CASSQSRDSNEKLFF. CDR3 in DNA: TGCGCCAGCAGCCAATCGAGGGACAGTAATGAAAAACTGTTTTTT.

The chain employs TRBV27 and TRBJ2-5; the match to TRBD2 covers 15 bases. V lost 6 bases, J lost 5 bases, and 4 bases stayed unmatched. This CDR3 comprises 15 residues. The germline gives CDR1 MNHEY, CDR2 SMNVEV (reference sequence). The CDR3 DNA reads TGTGCCAGCAGCGGACTAGCGGGGGGGCTGGAGACCCAGTACTTC. Translating gives CASSGLAGGLETQYF.

The V call is TRBV18, the J call TRBJ1-6; 9 nucleotides align to TRBD1. Unmatched junction bases numbered 0, after V lost 1 base and J lost 8 bases. Germline V gives CDR1 KGHSH, CDR2 LQKENI. This CDR3 is built from 14 residues. The CDR3 reads CASSPRQGDSPLHF. DNA for the CDR3: TGTGCCAGCTCACCACGACAGGGGGATTCACCCCTCCACTTT. Complete variable domain (other parts from reference TRBV18 and TRBJ1-6): NAGVMQNPRHLVRRRGQEARLRCSPMKGHSHVYWYRQLPEEGLKFMVYLQKENIIDESGMPKERFSAEFPKEGPSILRIQQVVRGDSAAYFCASSPRQGDSPLHFGNGTRLTVT.

This clone was detected only a few times. The chain joins TRBV19 to TRBJ2-7, with TRBD1 matching over 8 bases. Trimming removed 4 bases from V and 3 bases from J; junction bases left unmatched: 2. The germline V gene encodes CDR1 LNHDA and CDR2 SQIVND (reference sequence). There are 13 residues in the CDR3. Here the CDR3 DNA reads TGTGCCAGTAGTAGGGACAGGCTCTACGAGCAGTACTTC. This gives the protein CASSRDRLYEQYF.

The chain recombines TRBV19 with TRBJ1-5; 9 bases align to TRBD1. With 1 base clipped from V and 2 bases from J, the junction kept 9 bases outside the gene matches. Germline-derived CDR1 and CDR2 are LNHDA and SQIVND (reference sequence). This CDR3 spans 18 amino acids. The CDR3 here is CASSIGRGQGLGNQPQHF. DNA for the CDR3: TGTGCCAGTAGTATAGGAAGGGGACAGGGTTTGGGCAATCAGCCCCAGCATTTT.

This clone was recorded once. J is TRBJ1-2 and V is TRBV12-3 or TRBV12-4, with D possibly matching TRBD1 (6 bases). The CDR3 is 12 residues long. Trimming removed 6 bases at V and 2 bases at J, with 7 bases between. CDR3 nucleotide sequence: TGTGCCAGCAGCGGACAGAACTATGGCTACACCTTC. It codes for CASSGQNYGYTF.

The CDR3, as DNA: TGTGCCAGCAGTCCCGGGACAGGGTATGGCTACACCTTC. This translates into CASSPGTGYGYTF. V gene TRBV7-3 combines with J gene TRBJ1-2; 9 nucleotides align to TRBD1. Germline values: CDR1 SGHTA, CDR2 FQGTGA. Trimming at V came to 6 bases and at J to 5 bases, leaving 4 bases not matched to a gene. The CDR3 extends over 13 amino acids.

This rearrangement joins TRBV10-3 to TRBJ1-4, with a weak D call TRBD1 (6 bases). V was cut by 3 bases and J by 2 bases, with 10 bases left in between. The CDR3 contains 15 residues. Germline V gene sequence: CDR1 ENHRY, CDR2 SYGVKD. DNA for the CDR3: TGTGCCATCAGTGATTCCAGGGGCACTAATGAAAAACTGTTTTTT. Protein product: CAISDSRGTNEKLFF.

This sequence joins TRBV9 and TRBJ1-6; D is uncertain. Germline CDR1 is SGDLS and CDR2 is YYNGEE. The CDR3 covers 14 residues. The V and J ends lost 0 bases and 8 bases respectively, with 9 bases between them. The CDR3 here is CASSVDRGDSPLHF. The CDR3 nucleotides are TGTGCCAGCAGCGTAGATCGGGGTGATTCACCCCTCCACTTT.